This TCR beta chain was profiled in a study of T cells in localized non-small cell lung cancer. Study-wide points: In adjacent lung, a median roughly 57 of the top 100 tumor clones were found. It remains possible that heterogeneity exists, since only one tumor region was sequenced. Uninvolved adjacent lung had more T cell clonality than any other tissue, topping tumor.

Concerning this clone itself: The antigen is undetermined.

Profiling relied on immunoSEQ multiplex PCR, and the TCRdb table lists in-frame clones only, not all of them. The repertoire holds 5,400 or so clones, with less than 85% as singletons. The V end lost 0 bases, the J end lost 5 bases, and 16 bases lay between the germline ends. Germline values: CDR1 SQVTM, CDR2 ANQGSEA. The CDR3 covers 15 residues. This TCR was recovered from a woman aged 35 to 70 with stage II lung adenocarcinoma. This chain links TRBV29-1 with TRBJ2-5; D is unclear. Sample: PBMCs, taken before any cancer treatment. The CDR3: CSVEDGQRPAETQYF. For the CDR3, the DNA is TGCAGCGTTGAAGATGGGCAGCGTCCGGCGGAGACCCAGTACTTC.